One and the same sample provided the 32 T cell receptor beta chains below, sequenced in a study of blood T cells in healthy people across ages. Next came a second PCR, run for about 7 to 12 cycles, which used a sample-barcoded 5' primer along with a J-beta primer mix. TCRdb fed the 5' RACE reads into MiXCR, producing one record per CDR3 protein. The sample records around 1.5 million distinct CDR3 sequences, around 35% being singletons. The sequencing input was blood. These receptors originate from a woman aged 25 to 39 in good health.

The sample holds a few counts of this clonotype. This chain uses TRBV28 with TRBJ2-7; possibly TRBD1 for D (6 bases). Trimming shortened V by 5 bases and J by 3 bases, and 14 bases separated the two germline ends. CDR3 length: 14 residues. Germline V lookup: CDR1 MDHEN, CDR2 SYDVKM. CDR3 bases: TGTGCCAGCAGTCCCCCGGGACATTTCTACGAGCAGTACTTC. This gives the protein CASSPPGHFYEQYF.

This clonotype was seen only a few times. This rearrangement joins TRBV7-9 to TRBJ1-5; a weak D match, TRBD1 (6 bases). The CDR3 has 15 residues. V shed 1 base and J shed 6 bases, with 13 bases lying between them. Germline values: CDR1 SEHNR, CDR2 FQNEAQ (reference sequence). The CDR3: CASSLGAEGGQPQHF. CDR3 nucleotides: TGTGCCAGCAGCTTAGGAGCGGAAGGGGGTCAGCCCCAGCATTTT.

To note about this clonotype: A read error may explain this, as a much larger clone is one base away. The rearrangement links TRBV29-1 to TRBJ2-7; 9 bases fit TRBD1. Germline V gene sequence: CDR1 SQVTM, CDR2 ANQGSEA. The CDR3 totals 17 residues. V was clipped by 2 bases and J by 8 bases; unmatched bases: 19. This CDR3 is CSVETRGRGQGGYKQYF. The CDR3 nucleotides read TGCAGCGTTGAAACTCGAGGAAGGGGACAGGGTGGGTACAAGCAGTACTTC.

V usage is TRBV2 and J usage is TRBJ1-1, with D unclear. CDR3 size: 13 residues. Per germline, CDR1 SNHLY and CDR2 FYNNEI. With 6 bases removed from V and 1 base from J, the gap between germline ends came to 9 bases. The CDR3 DNA reads as TGTGCCAGCAGAATCCACCGGAACACTGAAGCTTTCTTT. Its translation is CASRIHRNTEAFF.

The chain employs TRBV6-2 or TRBV6-3 and TRBJ2-2; tentatively, D is TRBD1 or TRBD2 (5 bases each). Trimming shortened V by 2 bases and J by 3 bases, and 7 bases separated the two germline ends. The CDR3 totals 14 residues. CDR1 is MNHEY, CDR2 SVGEGT, per germline. CDR3 residues: CASSYRGDTGELFF. CDR3 DNA: TGTGCCAGCAGTTACCGGGGCGACACCGGGGAGCTGTTTTTT.

This clonotype was detected a few times. This chain connects TRBV5-1 to TRBJ2-7; 12 nucleotides agree with TRBD1. From germline, CDR1 is SGHRS and CDR2 YFSETQ. V lost 3 bases and J lost 7; bases outside the gene matches: 8. The CDR3 is made up of 15 amino acids. CDR3 coding DNA: TGCGCCAGCAGCTCTGGGACAGGGGGCGCACGGGAGCAGTACTTC. This gives the protein CASSSGTGGAREQYF. The whole variable domain, remainder taken from reference TRBV5-1 and TRBJ2-7, is KAGVTQTPRYLIKTRGQQVTLSCSPISGHRSVSWYQQTPGQGLQFLFEYFSETQRNKGNFPGRFSGRQFSNSRSEMNVSTLELGDSALYLCASSSGTGGAREQYFGPGTRLTVT.

This chain joins TRBV27 and TRBJ2-4; a weak D match, TRBD2 (6 bases). The CDR3 has 13 amino acids. Germline V lookup: CDR1 MNHEY, CDR2 SMNVEV (reference sequence). V shed 6 bases and J shed 7 bases, with 13 bases lying between them. The CDR3 region has the DNA TGTGCCAGCAGCTATGGACTAAATAACATTCAGTACTTC. Its protein product is CASSYGLNNIQYF.

This clonotype was seen a handful of times. The CDR3 spells CASRPGTSYNEQFF. CDR3 coding DNA: TGTGCCAGCAGACCCGGGACTAGCTACAATGAGCAGTTCTTC. V usage is TRBV27 and J usage is TRBJ2-1; 8 bases line up with TRBD2. V was pared by 6 bases and J by 3 bases, with 4 bases of the junction left unmatched. Germline CDR1 and CDR2: MNHEY and SMNVEV (reference sequence). The CDR3 has 14 residues.

This chain links TRBV3-1 with TRBJ2-6; no clear D. The V gene's germline CDR1 is LGHDT and CDR2 YNNKEL (reference sequence). V lost 3 bases and J 1 base, leaving 16 bases between the germline ends. The CDR3 contains 18 residues. CDR3 sequence reads: CASSQELDLTSGANVLTF. CDR3 bases: TGTGCCAGCAGCCAGGAGTTGGACCTGACGTCTGGGGCCAACGTCCTGACTTTC.

The chain employs TRBV28 and TRBJ2-7; 7 bases agree with TRBD2. Losses at the gene ends were 3 bases for V and 4 bases for J; bases not matched to a gene: 6. This CDR3 spans 14 amino acids. Germline values: CDR1 MDHEN, CDR2 SYDVKM. The CDR3 loop is CASSFGGSLYEQYF. In nucleotides, the CDR3 is TGTGCCAGCAGTTTCGGCGGGAGCTTGTACGAGCAGTACTTC. The full variable domain, its missing parts supplied by reference TRBV28 and TRBJ2-7, is DVKVTQSSRYLVKRTGEKVFLECVQDMDHENMFWYRQDPGLGLRLIYFSYDVKMKEKGDIPEGYSVSREKKERFSLILESASTNQTSMYLCASSFGGSLYEQYFGPGTRLTVT.

The V and J genes are TRBV5-1 and TRBJ2-7; D gene uncertain. V was shortened by 0 bases and J by 6 bases, with 10 bases between the two germline ends. The CDR3 runs 13 residues. The germline V gene has CDR1 SGHRS and CDR2 YFSETQ. The CDR3 sequence: CASSLASLSEQYF. Written as DNA, the CDR3 is TGCGCCAGCAGCTTGGCCTCGCTTTCCGAGCAGTACTTC.

The table lists this clonotype with a few counts. The V gene is TRBV29-1, the J gene TRBJ1-2, with no clear D. The CDR3 consists of 10 residues. Germline V gene sequence: CDR1 SQVTM, CDR2 ANQGSEA. The V end was cut by 3 bases, the J end by 5 bases, with 4 bases between. CDR3 loop: CSVEEYGYTF. The DNA of the CDR3 is TGCAGCGTTGAGGAGTATGGCTACACCTTC.

Notes on this clonotype: This clone may be a read error of a much larger clone one base away. In DNA form, the CDR3 reads TGCACCAGCAGCCCCCAGCGGGGGACCTACAATGAGCAGTTCTTC. It yields the protein CTSSPQRGTYNEQFF. The chain combines TRBV4-1 with TRBJ2-1; 8 positions agree with TRBD2. The CDR3 loop spans 15 amino acids. The V gene's germline CDR1 is MGHRA and CDR2 YSYEKL.

CDR3 in amino acids: CASSSRRALGLAGLYF. As DNA, the CDR3 is TGTGCCAGCAGTTCACGTAGGGCTTTGGGACTAGCGGGTTTGTACTTC. This chain links TRBV27 with TRBJ2-7, with TRBD2 matching 12 bases. V was pared by 4 bases and J by 12 bases, with 16 bases of the junction left unmatched. CDR3 length: 16 amino acids. CDR1 MNHEY and CDR2 SMNVEV come from the germline V gene (reference sequence).

This chain uses TRBV28 with TRBJ2-7, with TRBD2 identical over 8 bases. CDR3 length: 14 residues. The ends lost 2 bases at V and 5 bases at J; junction bases unmatched: 5. In germline, CDR1 is MDHEN, CDR2 SYDVKM. The CDR3 DNA reads TGTGCCAGCAGTTTAACGGGAGGGCACCACGAGCAGTACTTC. Its protein product is CASSLTGGHHEQYF.

On this clonotype: One end of the junction varies from germline; a read error may be responsible. The gene calls are TRBV7-3 and TRBJ2-1, with 9 bases aligning to TRBD1. The CDR3 runs to 15 residues. Germline loops: CDR1 SGHTA, CDR2 FQGTGA. The CDR3 DNA sequence: TGTGCCAGCAGCTCACAGGGGGCCTCCTACAATGAGCGGTTCTTC. Protein product: CASSSQGASYNERFF.

The chain carries TRBV11-2 and TRBJ1-1, with D maybe TRBD1 (5 bases). CDR3 length: 17 residues. Germline assignment: CDR1 SGHAT and CDR2 FQNNGV. Trimming shortened V by 2 bases and J by 5 bases, and 21 bases separated the two germline ends. The chain's CDR3 is CASSLFPGRREGTEAFF. CDR3 DNA sequence: TGTGCCAGCAGCTTATTTCCGGGACGGCGGGAGGGGACTGAAGCTTTCTTT.

The genes are TRBV25-1 and TRBJ2-2, with unresolved D. Germline V gives CDR1 MGHDK, CDR2 SYGVNS. This CDR3 is 13 amino acids long. Trimming removed 8 bases at V and 6 bases at J, with 13 bases between. The CDR3 DNA reads TGTGCCAGCCAACCACGGGTCCCCGGGGAGCTGTTTTTT. It translates to CASQPRVPGELFF.

This clonotype showed up just a few times. The gene calls are TRBV27 and TRBJ2-7; D is unclear. Germline CDR1 reads MNHEY; CDR2 reads SMNVEV (reference sequence). The CDR3 sequence is 12 residues long. Trimming took 8 bases from V and 3 from J, leaving 11 bases between them. The CDR3 DNA reads TGTGCCAGCTTGGCCTACCTCTACGAGCAGTACTTC. Its protein product is CASLAYLYEQYF.

This clonotype was seen only a few times. In nucleotides, the CDR3 is TGCAGTGCTAGGCTAGAGAACACTGAAGCTTTCTTT. Its protein product is CSARLENTEAFF. This chain connects TRBV20-1 to TRBJ1-1; no firm D call. CDR1 is DFQATT, CDR2 SNEGSKA, per germline (reference sequence). The CDR3 has 12 residues. Trimming shortened V by 3 bases and J by 1 base, and 6 bases separated the two germline ends.

With respect to this clonotype: A junction end diverges from the germline sequence, so it may reflect a read error. This sequence joins TRBV27 and TRBJ2-1; no firm D call. Germline V CDR1 and CDR2: MNHEY, SMNVEV (reference sequence). The CDR3 is made up of 16 amino acids. CDR3 residues: CAGSPADTSSYNEQFF. The CDR3 coding sequence is TGTGCCGGCAGTCCGGCAGACACGAGCTCCTACAATGAGCAGTTCTTC.

The chain uses TRBV6-5 and TRBJ2-7; D unresolved. The CDR3 runs to 15 residues. Looked up from germline, CDR1 is MNHEY and CDR2 is SVGAGI. The V end lost 0 bases, the J end lost 3 bases, and 12 bases lay between the germline ends. The chain's CDR3 is CASSYSMVADYEQYF. CDR3 DNA: TGTGCCAGCAGTTACTCGATGGTGGCAGACTACGAGCAGTACTTC.

The sample holds a few counts of this clonotype. This chain joins TRBV7-9 and TRBJ2-7, with D perhaps matching TRBD1 (6 bases). Trimming took off 4 bases at V and 2 bases at J, with 15 bases between the two ends. The CDR3 has 15 residues. The germline V gene has CDR1 SEHNR and CDR2 FQNEAQ (reference sequence). The CDR3 bases are TGTGCCAGCAGCTCCGGGCCGAACAGGGCCTACGAGCAGTACTTC. Translated, it gives CASSSGPNRAYEQYF.

CDR3 coding DNA: TGTGCCAGCAGTTACTCGGTGGTGGCGGGGGCAGATACGCAGTATTTT. Translation gives CASSYSVVAGADTQYF. The J gene is TRBJ2-3, the V gene TRBV6-6, with 7 positions matching TRBD2. The CDR3 totals 16 residues. The V gene end was trimmed by 0 bases and the J gene end by 4 bases; junction bases not matched to a gene: 7. In germline, CDR1 is MNHNY, CDR2 SVGAGI (reference sequence).

The CDR3 DNA reads TGTGCCAGCAGCTTGGACCACACTGGCAGGGTGGGCTACACCTTC. Its translation: CASSLDHTGRVGYTF. The chain joins TRBV5-5 to TRBJ1-2, with a weak D call TRBD1 (5 bases). CDR1 and CDR2 (germline): SGHKS, YYEKEE (reference sequence). The CDR3 covers 15 residues. V lost 0 bases, J lost 8 bases, and 17 bases lay in between.

This clonotype has more than one count but fewer than ten. The chain uses TRBV7-2 and TRBJ1-1, with no clear D. The CDR3 sequence is 12 residues long. With 7 bases removed from V and 0 bases from J, the gap between germline ends came to 6 bases. Germline assignment: CDR1 SGHTA and CDR2 FQGNSA. DNA for the CDR3: TGTGCCAGCATCCCCATGAACACTGAAGCTTTCTTT. This translates into CASIPMNTEAFF.

CDR3 sequence: CASSLSRGQGYEQYF. DNA for the CDR3: TGTGCCAGCAGCCTATCGAGAGGACAGGGCTACGAGCAGTACTTC. The chain employs TRBV3-1 and TRBJ2-5, with 8 bases fitting TRBD1. Gene TRBJ2-7 matches the end of the DNA better, so the J call may be wrong. This CDR3 region has 15 residues. CDR1 is LGHDT, CDR2 YNNKEL, per germline (reference sequence).

The table lists this clonotype with a count of one. A much more abundant neighbour one base away suggests this may be a read error. The gene calls are TRBV20-1 and TRBJ2-1; 8 bases align to TRBD2. Germline loops: CDR1 DFQATT, CDR2 SNEGSKA (reference sequence). V lost 5 bases to trimming and J lost 6 bases; unmatched junction nucleotides: 12. The CDR3 is 15 residues long. CDR3 nucleotide sequence: TGCAGTGCTCCACTAGCGGAGGCCCACAGCAATGAGCAGTTCTTC. Translation gives CSAPLAEAHSNEQFF.

This clonotype was detected only a few times. This rearrangement joins TRBV15 to TRBJ2-7, with 11 bases identical to TRBD1. The CDR3 spans 17 residues. J was trimmed by 0 bases and V by 0 bases; bases with no gene match: 4. Per germline, CDR1 LNHNV and CDR2 YYDKDF (reference sequence). The chain's CDR3 is CATSRDPGTGGSYEQYF. The CDR3 DNA sequence: TGTGCCACCAGCAGAGATCCTGGGACAGGGGGCTCCTACGAGCAGTACTTC. Variable domain in full (rest from reference TRBV15 and TRBJ2-7): DAMVIQNPRYQVTQFGKPVTLSCSQTLNHNVMYWYQQKSSQAPKLLFHYYDKDFNNEADTPDNFQSRRPNTSFCFLDIRSPGLGDTAMYLCATSRDPGTGGSYEQYFGPGTRLTVT.

CDR3 loop: CASSGRLVGVRNEQFF. The CDR3 DNA reads as TGTGCCAGTAGTGGCAGACTAGTGGGAGTGAGGAATGAGCAGTTCTTC. The V call is TRBV19, the J call TRBJ2-1; TRBD2 might be the D (6 bases). V gave up 5 bases and J gave up 7 bases, with 21 bases separating them. Germline V gene sequence: CDR1 LNHDA, CDR2 SQIVND (reference sequence). The CDR3 contains 16 residues.

The CDR3 DNA follows: TGTGCCAGCAGTCCGGACAGGGCGAATGAAAAACTGTTTTTT. Its translation is CASSPDRANEKLFF. This sequence joins TRBV12-3 or TRBV12-4 and TRBJ1-4; 8 bases match TRBD1. V shed 5 bases, J shed 5 bases, and the junction held 4 bases outside the gene matches. The CDR3 contains 14 residues.

On this clonotype itself: The junction departs from the called germline gene at one end, perhaps through a read error. J is TRBJ2-1 and V is TRBV5-1; perhaps TRBD2 as D (5 bases). There are 15 residues in the CDR3. Germline CDR1 SGHRS, CDR2 YFSETQ. The CDR3 loop is CASSRTPGSCNEQFF. CDR3 bases: TGCGCCAGCAGCAGGACTCCCGGGTCCTGCAATGAGCAGTTCTTC.